This T cell receptor beta chain was identified during a study of identical twins. General study results and limits: Alpha sequences out of frame and shared by twins had excess low generation probability. Models underestimated out-of-frame TCR alpha sharing in monozygotic twins.

Healthy Caucasian individuals made up all the donors. A universal primer site was created by template switching, with the cDNA bearing unique molecular identifiers. TCRdb used MiXCR to reprocess the 5' RACE reads, holding one entry per CDR3 protein. The sample carries roughly 690,000 distinct CDR3 sequences, roughly 6% recorded once. V shed 2 bases and J shed 0 bases, with 10 bases lying between them. This CDR3 contains 15 residues. This clonotype was found many times. Its antigen is currently unknown. The specimen sequenced was naive T cells sorted from blood. The chain combines TRBV12-3 or TRBV12-4 with TRBJ1-1; perhaps TRBD1 as D (6 bases). The sequence was obtained from a man aged 18-30 years in good health. The CDR3 region has the DNA TGTGCCAGCAGTTTACAGGGGACTCTGAACACTGAAGCTTTCTTT. Protein product: CASSLQGTLNTEAFF.